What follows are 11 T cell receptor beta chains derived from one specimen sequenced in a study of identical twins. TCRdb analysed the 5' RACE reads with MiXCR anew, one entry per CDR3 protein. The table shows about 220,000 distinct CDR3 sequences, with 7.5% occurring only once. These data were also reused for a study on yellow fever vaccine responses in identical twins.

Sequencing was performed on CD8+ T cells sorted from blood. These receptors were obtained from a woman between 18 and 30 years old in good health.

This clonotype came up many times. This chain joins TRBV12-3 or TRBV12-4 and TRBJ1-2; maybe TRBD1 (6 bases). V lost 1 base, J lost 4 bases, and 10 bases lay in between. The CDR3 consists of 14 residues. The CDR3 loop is CASSLGGAGYGYTF. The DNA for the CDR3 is TGTGCCAGCAGTTTAGGGGGGGCTGGCTATGGCTACACCTTC.

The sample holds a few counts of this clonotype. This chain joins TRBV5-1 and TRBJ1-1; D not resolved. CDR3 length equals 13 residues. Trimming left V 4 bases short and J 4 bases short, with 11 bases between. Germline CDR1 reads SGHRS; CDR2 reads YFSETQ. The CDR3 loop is CASSANPLTEAFF. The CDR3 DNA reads TGCGCCAGCAGCGCTAACCCTCTCACTGAAGCTTTCTTT.

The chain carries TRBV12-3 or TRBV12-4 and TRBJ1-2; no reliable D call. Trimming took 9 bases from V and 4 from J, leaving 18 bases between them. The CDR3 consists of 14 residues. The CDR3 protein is CASSPASPGYGYTF. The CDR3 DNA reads TGTGCCAGTTCACCCGCCAGCCCGGGCTATGGCTACACCTTC.

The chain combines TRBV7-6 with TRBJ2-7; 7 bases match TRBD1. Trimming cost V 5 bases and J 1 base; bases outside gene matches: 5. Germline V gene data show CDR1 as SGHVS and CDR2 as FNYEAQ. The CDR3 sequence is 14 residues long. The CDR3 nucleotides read TGTGCCAGCAGCGTGACAGGGAAATCCTACGAGCAGTACTTC. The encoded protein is CASSVTGKSYEQYF.

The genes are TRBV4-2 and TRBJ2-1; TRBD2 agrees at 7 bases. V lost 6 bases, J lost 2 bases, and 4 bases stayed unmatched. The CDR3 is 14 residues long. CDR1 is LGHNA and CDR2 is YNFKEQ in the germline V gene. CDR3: CASSQTSAYNEQFF. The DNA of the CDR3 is TGTGCCAGCAGTCAAACTAGCGCCTACAATGAGCAGTTCTTC.

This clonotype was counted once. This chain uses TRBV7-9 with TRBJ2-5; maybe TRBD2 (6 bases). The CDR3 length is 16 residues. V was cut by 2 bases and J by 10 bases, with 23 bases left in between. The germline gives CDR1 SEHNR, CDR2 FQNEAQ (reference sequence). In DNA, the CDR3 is TGTGCCAGCAGCTTAAGTAGGCTAGCAGCCGTCGGGGGCCAGTACTTC. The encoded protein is CASSLSRLAAVGGQYF.

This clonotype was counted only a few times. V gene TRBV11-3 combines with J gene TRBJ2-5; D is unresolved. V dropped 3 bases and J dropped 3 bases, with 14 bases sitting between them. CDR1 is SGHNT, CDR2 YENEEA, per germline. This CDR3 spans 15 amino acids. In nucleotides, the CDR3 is TGTGCCAGCAGCTTTGTATACGGAGCTGAAGAGACCCAGTACTTC. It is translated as CASSFVYGAEETQYF. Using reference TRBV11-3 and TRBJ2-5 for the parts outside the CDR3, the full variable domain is EAGVVQSPRYKIIEKKQPVAFWCNPISGHNTLYWYLQNLGQGPELLIRYENEEAVDDSQLPKDRFSAERLKGVDSTLKIQPAELGDSAVYLCASSFVYGAEETQYFGPGTRLLVL.

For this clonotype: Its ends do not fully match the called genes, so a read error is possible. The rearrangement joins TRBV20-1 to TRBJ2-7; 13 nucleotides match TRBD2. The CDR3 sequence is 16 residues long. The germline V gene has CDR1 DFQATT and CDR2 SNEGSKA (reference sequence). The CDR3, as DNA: TGCTGTGCTAGTTCTACTAGCGGGAGGGCCGCCTACGAGCAGTACTTC. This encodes CCASSTSGRAAYEQYF.

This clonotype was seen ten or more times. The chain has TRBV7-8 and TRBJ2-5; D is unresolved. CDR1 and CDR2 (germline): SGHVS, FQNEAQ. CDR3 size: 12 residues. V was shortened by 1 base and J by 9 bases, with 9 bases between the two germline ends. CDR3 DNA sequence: TGTGCCAGCAGCTTAGGGTTATCGGCCCAGTACTTC. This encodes CASSLGLSAQYF.

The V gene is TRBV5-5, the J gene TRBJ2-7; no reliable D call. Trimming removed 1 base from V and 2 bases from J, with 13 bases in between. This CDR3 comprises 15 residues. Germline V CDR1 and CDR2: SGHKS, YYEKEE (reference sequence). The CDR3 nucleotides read TGTGCCAGCAGCTTGTTCGCAAAAGGGACCTACGAGCAGTACGTC. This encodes CASSLFAKGTYEQYV.

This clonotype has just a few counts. Written as DNA, the CDR3 is TGTGCCAGCAGCTCGGGGGGGGCACCGAGCTCCTACGAGCAGTACTTC. It translates to CASSSGGAPSSYEQYF. V and J are TRBV11-2 and TRBJ2-7; the match to TRBD2 covers 8 bases. Unmatched junction bases numbered 8, after V lost 4 bases and J lost 0 bases. The CDR3 consists of 16 residues. Germline V lookup: CDR1 SGHAT, CDR2 FQNNGV.